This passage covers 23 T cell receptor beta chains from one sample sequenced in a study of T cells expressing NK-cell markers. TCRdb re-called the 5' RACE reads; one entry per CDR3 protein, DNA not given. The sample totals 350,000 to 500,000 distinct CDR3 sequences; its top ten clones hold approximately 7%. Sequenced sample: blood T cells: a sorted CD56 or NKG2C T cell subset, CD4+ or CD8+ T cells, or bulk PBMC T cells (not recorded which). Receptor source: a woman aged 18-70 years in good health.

CDR3: CASRKAGGYQETQYF. The V and J genes are TRBV6-2 or TRBV6-3 and TRBJ2-5; TCRdb's D call of TRBD1 is untestable without DNA. In germline, CDR1 is MNHEY, CDR2 SVGEGT. The CDR3 is made up of 15 amino acids.

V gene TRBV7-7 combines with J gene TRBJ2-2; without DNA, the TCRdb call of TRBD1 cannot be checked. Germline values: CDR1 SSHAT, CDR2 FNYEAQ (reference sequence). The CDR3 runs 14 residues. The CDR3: CATGRDSHTGELFF.

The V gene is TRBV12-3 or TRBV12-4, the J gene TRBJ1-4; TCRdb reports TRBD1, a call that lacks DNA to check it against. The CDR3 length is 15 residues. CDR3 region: CASSLVGDRGEKLFF.

The chain's CDR3 is CATGTGDYGYTF. The chain links TRBV24-1 to TRBJ1-2; TCRdb names TRBD1, which stays unverified in the absence of DNA. Germline CDR1 and CDR2: KGHDR and SFDVKD. The CDR3 totals 12 residues.

The CDR3 sequence is CASSLGDRQKFEKLFF. The chain is built from TRBV4-2 and TRBJ1-4; lacking DNA, the TRBD1 call made by TCRdb goes unchecked. This CDR3 comprises 16 residues. Germline CDR1 is LGHNA and CDR2 is YNFKEQ.

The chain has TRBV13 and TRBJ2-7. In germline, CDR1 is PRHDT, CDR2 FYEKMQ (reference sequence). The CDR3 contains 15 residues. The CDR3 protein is CASSLSGISSYEQYF.

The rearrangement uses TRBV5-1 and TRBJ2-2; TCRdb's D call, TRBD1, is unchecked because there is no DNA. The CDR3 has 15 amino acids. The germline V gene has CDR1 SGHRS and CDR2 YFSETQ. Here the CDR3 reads CASSLADTNTGELFF. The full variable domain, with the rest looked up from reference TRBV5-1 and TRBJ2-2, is KAGVTQTPRYLIKTRGQQVTLSCSPISGHRSVSWYQQTPGQGLQFLFEYFSETQRNKGNFPGRFSGRQFSNSRSEMNVSTLELGDSALYLCASSLADTNTGELFFGEGSRLTVL.

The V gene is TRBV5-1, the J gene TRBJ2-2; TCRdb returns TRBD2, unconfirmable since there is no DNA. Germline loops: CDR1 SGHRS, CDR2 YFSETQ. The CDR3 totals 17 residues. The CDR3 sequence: CASSVTSGRAGTGELFF.

This CDR3 is CASSSTSAQVETQYF. The rearrangement joins TRBV12-3 or TRBV12-4 to TRBJ2-5; without DNA, the TCRdb call of TRBD2 cannot be checked. This CDR3 region has 15 residues.

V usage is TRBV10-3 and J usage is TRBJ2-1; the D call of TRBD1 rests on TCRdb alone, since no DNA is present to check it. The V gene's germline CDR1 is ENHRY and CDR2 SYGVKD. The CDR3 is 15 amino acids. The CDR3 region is CAISESSDRVNEQFF.

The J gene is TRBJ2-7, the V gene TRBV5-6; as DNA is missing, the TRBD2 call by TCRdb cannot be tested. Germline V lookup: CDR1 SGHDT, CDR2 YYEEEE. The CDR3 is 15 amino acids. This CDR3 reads CASSAGTSPHYEQYF.

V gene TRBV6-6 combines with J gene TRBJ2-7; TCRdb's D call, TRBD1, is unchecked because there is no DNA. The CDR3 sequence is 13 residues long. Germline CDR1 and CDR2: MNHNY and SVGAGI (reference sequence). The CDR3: CASTRDGRGEQYF.

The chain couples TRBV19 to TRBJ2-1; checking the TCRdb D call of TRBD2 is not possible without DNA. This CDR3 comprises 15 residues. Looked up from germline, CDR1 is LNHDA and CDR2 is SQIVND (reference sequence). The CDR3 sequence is CASSQLAGIYNEQFF.

CDR3 amino acids: CASRAVRGQSQQFF. The chain employs TRBV27 and TRBJ2-1; without DNA, the TCRdb call of TRBD1 cannot be checked. Germline V gene data show CDR1 as MNHEY and CDR2 as SMNVEV (reference sequence). The CDR3 contains 14 residues.

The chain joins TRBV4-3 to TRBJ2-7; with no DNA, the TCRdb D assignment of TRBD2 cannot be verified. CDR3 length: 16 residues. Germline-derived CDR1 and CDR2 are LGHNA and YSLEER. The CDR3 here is CASSQDPRTSAYEQYF.

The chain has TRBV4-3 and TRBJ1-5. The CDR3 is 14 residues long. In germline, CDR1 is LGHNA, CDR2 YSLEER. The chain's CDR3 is CASSQERGDQPQHF.

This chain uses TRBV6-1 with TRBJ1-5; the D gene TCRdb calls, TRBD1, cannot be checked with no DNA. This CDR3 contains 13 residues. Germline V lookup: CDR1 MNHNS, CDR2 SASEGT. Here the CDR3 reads CASSRDGNQPQHF.

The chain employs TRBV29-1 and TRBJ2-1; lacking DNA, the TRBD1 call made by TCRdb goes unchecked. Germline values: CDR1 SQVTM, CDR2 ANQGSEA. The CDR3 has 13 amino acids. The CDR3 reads CSAWTGRDNEQFF.

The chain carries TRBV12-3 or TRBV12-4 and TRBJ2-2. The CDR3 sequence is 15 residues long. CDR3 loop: CASSFHSSDTGELFF.

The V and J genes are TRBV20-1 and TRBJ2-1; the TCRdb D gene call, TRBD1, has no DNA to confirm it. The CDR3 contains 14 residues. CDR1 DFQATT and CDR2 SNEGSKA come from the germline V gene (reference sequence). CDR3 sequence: CSASRDRERDEQFF.

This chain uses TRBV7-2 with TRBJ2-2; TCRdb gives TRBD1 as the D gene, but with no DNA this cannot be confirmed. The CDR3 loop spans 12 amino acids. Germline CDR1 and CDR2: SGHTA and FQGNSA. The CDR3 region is CASSHRAGELFF.

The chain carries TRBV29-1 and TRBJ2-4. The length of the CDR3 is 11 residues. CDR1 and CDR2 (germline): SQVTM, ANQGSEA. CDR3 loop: CSVAGWDIQYF.

The chain's CDR3 is CSGLQANYGYTF. V usage is TRBV29-1 and J usage is TRBJ1-2. Germline loops: CDR1 SQVTM, CDR2 ANQGSEA. The CDR3 has 12 amino acids.